Below, 29 T cell receptor beta chains from the same sample are listed, as sequenced in a study of breast tumors, draining lymph nodes, adjacent tissues. Each CDR3 protein is one row after TCRdb ran MiXCR on the multiplex PCR reads. The data show fewer than 15,000 distinct CDR3 sequences, roughly 57% seen once. The sequenced sample was tumor-adjacent breast tissue. Source of these receptors: a female donor with breast cancer. Some clones in this sample may be carry-over from other donors' samples.

The gene calls are TRBV9 and TRBJ2-1; TRBD1 is a possible D gene (6 bases). The CDR3 runs 14 residues. V was pared by 0 bases and J by 4 bases, with 8 bases between. Germline CDR1 reads SGDLS; CDR2 reads YYNGEE. CDR3 coding DNA: TGTGCCAGCAGCGTAGAGGACAGATACAATGAGCAGTTCTTC. This sequence encodes CASSVEDRYNEQFF.

A few counts support this clonotype. The rearrangement joins TRBV20-1 to TRBJ2-7; D may be TRBD2 (6 bases). The CDR3 consists of 14 residues. V lost 1 base and J 7 bases, leaving 17 bases between the germline ends. Germline CDR1 and CDR2: DFQATT and SNEGSKA (reference sequence). The chain's CDR3 is CSARVLAAGREQYF. The CDR3 DNA reads as TGCAGTGCTAGAGTCTTGGCGGCGGGACGGGAGCAGTACTTC.

The chain couples TRBV29-1 to TRBJ2-1, with D possibly being TRBD2 (5 bases). This CDR3 has 11 amino acids. The germline V gene has CDR1 SQVTM and CDR2 ANQGSEA. Deletions cut 8 bases from V and 10 bases from J, with 15 bases between. The CDR3 protein is CSLSREREQFF. CDR3 DNA sequence: TGCAGCTTAAGCCGGGAACGGGAGCAGTTCTTC.

At least ten counts were recorded for this clonotype. This chain connects TRBV10-2 to TRBJ1-1, with 11 bases that match TRBD1. The germline V gene has CDR1 WSHSY and CDR2 SAAADI. The length of the CDR3 is 16 residues. V dropped 4 bases and J dropped 5; count of bases not matched to a gene: 9. The CDR3 DNA reads TGCGCCAGCAGTGTGAGGACAGGGGGCGCCGGGACTGAAGCTTTCTTT. It codes for CASSVRTGGAGTEAFF.

The chain recombines TRBV9 with TRBJ2-7; TRBD1 agrees at 7 bases. The assigned J gene may be wrong: the sequence end matches TRBJ2-1 better. Germline V lookup: CDR1 SGDLS, CDR2 YYNGEE. This CDR3 has 14 amino acids. The CDR3 sequence: CASSVGGTEYEQFF. The DNA of the CDR3 is TGTGCCAGCAGCGTAGGAGGGACAGAGTACGAGCAGTTCTTC.

This clonotype occurred a few times. This chain joins TRBV10-3 and TRBJ2-7; 13 positions match TRBD2. V shed 8 bases, J shed 1 base, and the junction held 5 bases outside the gene matches. The CDR3 runs 15 residues. Germline V CDR1 and CDR2: ENHRY, SYGVKD. As DNA, the CDR3 is TGTGCCATCCGGACTAGCGGGAGTTCTTCCTACGAGCAGTACTTC. It yields the protein CAIRTSGSSSYEQYF.

This clonotype was observed at least ten times. The chain combines TRBV4-1 with TRBJ2-5; 11 bases are a match to TRBD2. Looked up from germline, CDR1 is MGHRA and CDR2 is YSYEKL. CDR3 length: 16 amino acids. V was clipped by 1 base and J by 5 bases; unmatched bases: 6. CDR3 residues: CASSQVATSGEETQYF. The CDR3 DNA follows: TGCGCCAGCAGCCAAGTAGCGACTAGCGGGGAGGAGACCCAGTACTTC.

The gene calls are TRBV25-1 and TRBJ1-6; the D gene is possibly TRBD1 (6 bases). CDR1 and CDR2 (germline): MGHDK, SYGVNS. Trimming removed 3 bases from V and 4 bases from J, with 13 bases in between. The CDR3 totals 16 residues. The CDR3 DNA reads as TGTGCCAGCAGTGATACGGGGGCACTGTATAATTCACCCCTCCACTTT. It codes for CASSDTGALYNSPLHF.

The V and J genes are TRBV29-1 and TRBJ1-2, with 8 bases that match TRBD1. The V segment lost 5 bases and the J segment 4 bases; nucleotides outside the gene matches: 6. The CDR3 has 13 residues. The germline V gene has CDR1 SQVTM and CDR2 ANQGSEA. The CDR3 is CSVTGGSLYGYTF. The CDR3 region has the DNA TGCAGCGTTACAGGGGGTTCTCTCTATGGCTACACCTTC.

The genes are TRBV10-3 and TRBJ2-3, with D unresolved. Trimming took off 6 bases at V and 3 bases at J, with 13 bases between the two ends. CDR1 is ENHRY, CDR2 SYGVKD, per germline. CDR3 length equals 14 residues. CDR3 nucleotide sequence: TGTGCCATCAGGGAAGATTATGGAACAGATACGCAGTATTTT. The encoded protein is CAIREDYGTDTQYF.

This chain uses TRBV14 with TRBJ2-7, with TRBD2 identical over 10 bases. CDR3 length equals 15 residues. The ends lost 4 bases at V and 4 bases at J; junction bases unmatched: 7. Germline V gene lookup returns CDR1 SGHDN and CDR2 FVKESK. The CDR3 region is CASSRGTSGNYEQYF. The CDR3 DNA reads TGTGCCAGCAGCCGGGGCACTAGCGGGAATTACGAGCAGTACTTC.

The rearrangement uses TRBV5-6 and TRBJ2-7; 8 nucleotides line up with TRBD1. The germline gives CDR1 SGHDT, CDR2 YYEEEE. The CDR3 covers 16 residues. J lost 7 bases, V lost 4 bases, and 16 bases had no gene match. The CDR3 region is CASSAGRSRGRWEQYF. The CDR3 coding sequence is TGTGCCAGCAGCGCAGGAAGATCCAGGGGGCGCTGGGAGCAGTACTTC.

This clonotype has a count of ten or more. The chain joins TRBV5-4 to TRBJ1-3; 7 bases match TRBD1. J was trimmed by 0 bases and V by 1 base; bases with no gene match: 4. The germline CDR1 and CDR2 sequences are SGHNT and YYREEE (reference sequence). This CDR3 contains 16 residues. As DNA, the CDR3 is TGTGCCAGCAGCTTGTCAGGGGGTATCTCTGGAAACACCATATATTTT. This codes for CASSLSGGISGNTIYF.

This sequence joins TRBV10-3 and TRBJ2-5; D not resolved. Germline V gene lookup returns CDR1 ENHRY and CDR2 SYGVKD. V gave up 3 bases and J gave up 4 bases, with 6 bases separating them. CDR3 length: 12 amino acids. The CDR3 here is CAISDGLETQYF. Here the CDR3 DNA reads TGTGCCATCAGTGATGGCTTAGAGACCCAGTACTTC.

This clonotype was detected only once. CDR3 bases: TGTGCCAGCTCACCGCCTAGCGGTCCTTCCTACAATGAGCAGTTCTTC. It yields the protein CASSPPSGPSYNEQFF. V usage is TRBV18 and J usage is TRBJ2-1; 7 bases map to TRBD2. This CDR3 has 16 residues. Germline values: CDR1 KGHSH, CDR2 LQKENI. With V trimmed by 3 bases and J by 1 base, 6 bases remained unmatched.

The table lists this clonotype with many counts. A much larger clonotype is one base distant, so this may be a read error. The chain recombines TRBV6-2 or TRBV6-3 with TRBJ2-7, with D maybe TRBD1 (6 bases). CDR3 size: 12 residues. Germline CDR1 reads MNHEY; CDR2 reads SVGEGT. V gave up 5 bases and J gave up 6 bases, with 11 bases separating them. Written as DNA, the CDR3 is TGTGCCAGCAGTCGTCGCAGGGGCGAGCAGTACTTC. Protein product: CASSRRRGEQYF.

The chain carries TRBV4-2 and TRBJ1-2; maybe TRBD1 (5 bases). V was shortened by 0 bases and J by 5 bases, with 10 bases between the two germline ends. Germline-derived CDR1 and CDR2 are LGHNA and YNFKEQ. The CDR3 consists of 14 residues. CDR3 protein: CASSQDSREYGYTF. CDR3 nucleotide sequence: TGTGCCAGCAGCCAAGACTCCAGGGAGTATGGCTACACCTTC.

The chain recombines TRBV5-1 with TRBJ2-1, with 7 positions matching TRBD1. The V and J ends lost 3 bases and 5 bases, in that order; junction bases with no gene match: 5. The germline V gene has CDR1 SGHRS and CDR2 YFSETQ. The CDR3 has 14 residues. The CDR3 DNA reads TGCGCCAGCAGCTGGGACAGATTAGACAATGAGCAGTTCTTC. Protein product: CASSWDRLDNEQFF. Full variable domain (outside the CDR3, taken from reference TRBV5-1 and TRBJ2-1): KAGVTQTPRYLIKTRGQQVTLSCSPISGHRSVSWYQQTPGQGLQFLFEYFSETQRNKGNFPGRFSGRQFSNSRSEMNVSTLELGDSALYLCASSWDRLDNEQFFGPGTRLTVL.

V and J are TRBV11-2 and TRBJ2-3; D perhaps matches TRBD1 (6 bases). There are 15 residues in the CDR3. Germline CDR1 and CDR2: SGHAT and FQNNGV. V lost 2 bases and J 3 bases, leaving 12 bases between the germline ends. This CDR3 reads CASSLRIRGTDTQYF. CDR3 nucleotides: TGTGCCAGCAGCTTACGTATAAGGGGGACAGATACGCAGTATTTT. The complete variable domain, with remaining parts taken from reference TRBV11-2 and TRBJ2-3, reads EAGVAQSPRYKIIEKRQSVAFWCNPISGHATLYWYQQILGQGPKLLIQFQNNGVVDDSQLPKDRFSAERLKGVDSTLKIQPAKLEDSAVYLCASSLRIRGTDTQYFGPGTRLTVL.

This clonotype was seen ten or more times. The rearrangement uses TRBV12-3 or TRBV12-4 and TRBJ2-5; 7 nucleotides agree with TRBD2. This CDR3 is built from 16 residues. V lost 6 bases and J lost 4; bases outside the gene matches: 14. As DNA, the CDR3 is TGTGCCAGCAGCCGCGGGTTGGCGGGGAGGGGAGAGACCCAGTACTTC. Its translation: CASSRGLAGRGETQYF.

The V call is TRBV9, the J call TRBJ1-2, with a tentative D call TRBD1 (6 bases). The germline V gene encodes CDR1 SGDLS and CDR2 YYNGEE. The CDR3 contains 13 residues. Trimming cost V 4 bases and J 2 bases, with 9 bases left between them. The CDR3, as DNA: TGTGCCAGCAGCTTGGACAGCAACTATGGCTACACCTTC. It yields the protein CASSLDSNYGYTF.

The chain's CDR3 is CASSLGDRGGYTF. In nucleotides, the CDR3 is TGTGCCAGCAGCTTAGGGGACAGGGGGGGCTACACCTTC. The rearrangement links TRBV9 to TRBJ1-2, with 11 bases lining up with TRBD1. Trimming removed 4 bases from V and 8 bases from J; junction bases left unmatched: 4. Per the germline V gene, CDR1 is SGDLS and CDR2 is YYNGEE. The CDR3 is 13 amino acids.

This chain joins TRBV7-2 and TRBJ2-3, with D possibly TRBD1 on 5 matching bases. In germline, CDR1 is SGHTA, CDR2 FQGNSA. The ends were cut back, 1 base at V and 5 bases at J, with 19 bases in the middle. This CDR3 has 17 residues. CDR3 coding DNA: TGTGCCAGCAGCTTAGTAAGTCCAGCCTCAAGGGGAGATACGCAGTATTTT. Protein: CASSLVSPASRGDTQYF.

This clonotype was observed many times. As DNA, the CDR3 is TGTGCCAGCAGCTCCGGGACAGGGAATCCGAAGACCCAGTACTTC. It codes for CASSSGTGNPKTQYF. This chain connects TRBV5-6 to TRBJ2-5; 9 bases are shared with TRBD1. J gave up 6 bases and V 3 bases, and 9 bases lay outside the gene matches. Germline CDR1 SGHDT, CDR2 YYEEEE. This CDR3 has 15 residues. The full variable domain, with the rest looked up from reference TRBV5-6 and TRBJ2-5, is DAGVTQSPTHLIKTRGQQVTLRCSPKSGHDTVSWYQQALGQGPQFIFQYYEEEERQRGNFPDRFSGHQFPNYSSELNVNALLLGDSALYLCASSSGTGNPKTQYFGPGTRLLVL.

This clonotype has just one count. This chain uses TRBV10-3 with TRBJ2-2; 9 nucleotides line up with TRBD2. The CDR3 is 17 residues long. With 8 bases clipped from V and 0 bases from J, the junction kept 10 bases outside the gene matches. Per the germline V gene, CDR1 is ENHRY and CDR2 is SYGVKD. CDR3 sequence (DNA): TGTGCCATCGGCGCGACTAGCGGAACTGCGAACACCGGGGAGCTGTTTTTT. Its translation is CAIGATSGTANTGELFF.

J is TRBJ2-3 and V is TRBV10-3; TRBD2 aligns across 7 bases. Germline V gene data show CDR1 as ENHRY and CDR2 as SYGVKD. The CDR3 runs 15 residues. The trim removed 8 bases at V and 2 bases at J, leaving 10 bases unmatched. CDR3: CAIRYTSEPTDTQYF. The CDR3 DNA reads TGTGCCATCCGGTATACTAGCGAACCCACAGATACGCAGTATTTT.

Notes on this clonotype: Germline and junction disagree at one end, which may indicate a read error. The chain recombines TRBV29-1 with TRBJ2-3; D perhaps matches TRBD1 (6 bases). Germline V gives CDR1 SQVTM, CDR2 ANQGSEA. This CDR3 spans 12 amino acids. The CDR3 loop is CSVADRTDAQYF. CDR3 coding DNA: TGCAGCGTTGCTGACAGGACAGATGCGCAGTATTTT.

The chain combines TRBV10-2 with TRBJ1-6; 7 bases match TRBD1. Germline V lookup: CDR1 WSHSY, CDR2 SAAADI. The CDR3 has 13 amino acids. V dropped 8 bases and J dropped 7; count of bases not matched to a gene: 5. CDR3 sequence: CASSDRVNSPLHF. Written as DNA, the CDR3 is TGCGCCAGCTCTGACAGGGTCAATTCACCCCTCCACTTT.

J is TRBJ1-2 and V is TRBV19, with D possibly TRBD1 on 5 matching bases. The CDR3 runs 16 residues. The germline V gene encodes CDR1 LNHDA and CDR2 SQIVND (reference sequence). V lost 5 bases and J lost 5, with 21 bases in between. The CDR3 loop is CASSSALGRISYGYTF. The CDR3 DNA reads TGTGCCAGTAGTTCAGCCTTGGGACGGATCTCTTATGGCTACACCTTC.